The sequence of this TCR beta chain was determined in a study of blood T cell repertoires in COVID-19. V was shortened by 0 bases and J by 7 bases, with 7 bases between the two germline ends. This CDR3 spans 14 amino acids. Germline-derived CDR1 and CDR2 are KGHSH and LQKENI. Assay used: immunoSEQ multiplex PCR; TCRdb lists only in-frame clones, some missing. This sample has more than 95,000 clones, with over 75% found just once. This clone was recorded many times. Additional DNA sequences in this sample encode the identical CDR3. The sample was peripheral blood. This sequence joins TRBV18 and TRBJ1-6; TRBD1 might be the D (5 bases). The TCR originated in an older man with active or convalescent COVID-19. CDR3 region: CASSPPQGNSPLHF. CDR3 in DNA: TGTGCCAGCTCACCACCCCAGGGAAATTCACCCCTCCACTTT.